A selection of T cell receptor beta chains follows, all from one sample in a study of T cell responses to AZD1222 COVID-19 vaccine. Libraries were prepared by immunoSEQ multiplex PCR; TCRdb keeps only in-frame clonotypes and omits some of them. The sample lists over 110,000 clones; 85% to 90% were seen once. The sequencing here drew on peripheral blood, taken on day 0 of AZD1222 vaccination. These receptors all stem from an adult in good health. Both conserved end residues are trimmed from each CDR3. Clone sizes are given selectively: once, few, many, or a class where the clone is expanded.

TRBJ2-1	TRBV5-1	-	ASSLAMAGGPGDEQF
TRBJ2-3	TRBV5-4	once	ASAKPGTDTQY
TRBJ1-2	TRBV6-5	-	ASRVRSDYGYT
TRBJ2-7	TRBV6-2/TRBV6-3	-	ASSSRRLAGSYEQY
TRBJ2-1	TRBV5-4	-	ASSLVSSPDEQF
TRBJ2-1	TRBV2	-	ASSGRGKAYNEQF
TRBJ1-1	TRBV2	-	ASSDTVSDEAF
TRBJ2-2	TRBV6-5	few	ASSYSRLAGTGELF
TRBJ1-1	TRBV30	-	AWSVEGRVLPEAF
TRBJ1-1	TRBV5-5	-	ASSFPKGTEAF
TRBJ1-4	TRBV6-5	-	ATRGTGSGEKLF
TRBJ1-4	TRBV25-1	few	ATPADGKKLF
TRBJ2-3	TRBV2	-	ASSEGTSGGWDTQY
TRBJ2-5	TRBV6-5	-	ASSYTGRLETQY
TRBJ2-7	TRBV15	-	ATSRGGRSSYEQY
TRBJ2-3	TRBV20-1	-	SASPFQDTQY
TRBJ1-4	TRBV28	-	ASSPTRQATNEKLF
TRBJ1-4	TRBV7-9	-	ASSLSGREKLF
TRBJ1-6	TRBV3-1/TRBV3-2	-	ASSQRQGTNSPLH
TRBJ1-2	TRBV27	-	ASSFRLGAGYT
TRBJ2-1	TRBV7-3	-	ASSLTGARLVNEQF
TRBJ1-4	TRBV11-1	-	ASSTGQKVKGEKLF
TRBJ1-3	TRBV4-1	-	ASSPGQGLRAIY
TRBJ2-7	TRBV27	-	ASSFKPFYEQY
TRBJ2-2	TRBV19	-	ASSVLKATGTGELF
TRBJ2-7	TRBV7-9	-	ASRLGDNEQY
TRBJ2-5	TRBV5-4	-	ASSLGLTGGGETQY
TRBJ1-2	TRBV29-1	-	SAPAGGNYGYT
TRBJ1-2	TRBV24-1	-	ATSDLRDGYT
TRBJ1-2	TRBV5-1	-	ASYVRGGGYT
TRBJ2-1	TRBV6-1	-	ASSEASVRVQF
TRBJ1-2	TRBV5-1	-	ASRNRSDYGYT
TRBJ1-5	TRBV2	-	ASSRGRGGRQPQH
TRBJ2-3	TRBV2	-	ASGDLSFDPRTDTQY
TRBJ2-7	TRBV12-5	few	ASGLGWDEQY
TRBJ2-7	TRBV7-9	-	ASSLEAGSRNEQY
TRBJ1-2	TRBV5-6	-	ASSFRPAGYT
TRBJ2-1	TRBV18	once	ASSPFKAGVSVNEQF
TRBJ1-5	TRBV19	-	ASSLLRQPQH
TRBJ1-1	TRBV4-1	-	ASSHPGWGLNTEAF
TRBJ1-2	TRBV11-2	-	ASSLASTGSYGYT
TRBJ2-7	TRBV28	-	ASSLTGTLSFYEQY
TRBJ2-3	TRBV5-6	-	ASSLGSRTDTQY
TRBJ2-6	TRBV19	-	ASSIDSGVGANVLT
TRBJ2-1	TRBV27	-	ASSPAPGLAGYNEQF
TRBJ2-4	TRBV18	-	ASSPGSGGIQY
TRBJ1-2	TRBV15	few	ATSRVTQGNGYT
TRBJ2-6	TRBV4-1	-	ASSPLPLTGPFSGANVLT
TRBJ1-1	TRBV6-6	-	ASSTGVRETEAF
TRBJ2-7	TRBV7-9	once	ASSPGLAGTYEQY
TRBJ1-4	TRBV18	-	ASSPYNEKLF
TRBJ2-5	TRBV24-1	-	ATSDPTSGRAEGQY
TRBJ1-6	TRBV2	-	ASGRGEPNSPLH